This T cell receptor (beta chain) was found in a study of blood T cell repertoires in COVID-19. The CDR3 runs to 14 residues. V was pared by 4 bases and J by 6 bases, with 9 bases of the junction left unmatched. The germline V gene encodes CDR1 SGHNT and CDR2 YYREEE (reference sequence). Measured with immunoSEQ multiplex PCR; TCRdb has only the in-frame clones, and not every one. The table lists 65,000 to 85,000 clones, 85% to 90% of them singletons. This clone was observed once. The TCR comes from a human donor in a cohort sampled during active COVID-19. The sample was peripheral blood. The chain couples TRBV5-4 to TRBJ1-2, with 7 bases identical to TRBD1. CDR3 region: CASSQLQGFNGYTF. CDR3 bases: TGTGCCAGCAGCCAACTACAGGGGTTCAATGGCTACACCTTC.